This T cell receptor (beta chain) was retrieved from a study of memory CD8 T cells in hepatitis C reinfection. TCRdb's copy holds only in-frame clones and misses some; the assay was immunoSEQ multiplex PCR. The table has roughly 43,000 clones, roughly 90% seen once. Time point noted: peak reinfection, 3 to 8 weeks after reinfection detection. The sorted cells went straight to TCR sequencing with no prior in vitro expansion. Germline V CDR1 and CDR2: SGHRS, YFSETQ. The CDR3 totals 15 residues. The V gene end was trimmed by 0 bases and the J gene end by 6 bases; junction bases not matched to a gene: 8. What was sequenced was naive CD8+ T cells sorted from blood. This TCR derives from a man between 18 and 35 years old with hepatitis C virus infection. The V and J genes are TRBV5-1 and TRBJ2-7; 8 nucleotides agree with TRBD2. The CDR3 nucleotides are TGCGCCAGCAGCTTGGGTCCAGCGGGAGTAGCCGAGCAGTACTTC. Translating gives CASSLGPAGVAEQYF.